These 26 T cell receptor beta chains were sequenced from one sample in a study of HIV-infected patients and healthy controls. Antiretroviral therapy had run roughly three months, about 14 weeks, before follow-up blood collection. No cell fractionation was done, so the repertoire covers all unsorted peripheral blood T cells. Alpha and beta constant-region primers primed reverse transcription of around 540 ng RNA. Separate chain-specific third strand synthesis with multiplexing indices produced the alpha and beta libraries. TCRdb called the 5' RACE reads again in MiXCR, with one record for every CDR3 protein. This table has about 8,000 distinct CDR3 sequences, roughly 6.2% appearing once. This material consisted of blood, taken during antiretroviral therapy. These receptors were collected from an adult with HIV infection.

By its share, this clonotype is medium-sized. For a library built for alpha chains, this beta chain is a stray read; little rests on its size. The chain uses TRBV9 and TRBJ2-1, with TRBD2 matching 10 bases. Trimming at V came to 3 bases and at J to 9 bases, leaving 9 bases not matched to a gene. The CDR3 has 15 residues. Germline V CDR1 and CDR2: SGDLS, YYNGEE. The CDR3 DNA sequence: TGTGCCAGCAGCGAACTAGCGGGGCCGGGAGGTGAGCAGTTCTTC. Protein product: CASSELAGPGGEQFF.

The table lists this clonotype with many counts. The library was prepared for alpha chains; this beta chain is a stray read, so its frequency means little. This rearrangement joins TRBV12-3 or TRBV12-4 to TRBJ2-7, with D unclear. Trimming removed 2 bases from V and 3 bases from J, with 8 bases in between. CDR3 size: 13 residues. The CDR3, as DNA: TGTGCCAGCAGTTTAAGGCAGATCTACGAGCAGTACTTC. It is translated as CASSLRQIYEQYF.

This clonotype has ten or more counts. The junction departs from the called germline gene at one end, perhaps through a read error. This beta chain came through as a stray read in a library set up for alpha chains, and its size says little. V usage is TRBV7-7 and J usage is TRBJ2-3; 7 nucleotides align to TRBD2. CDR1 and CDR2 (germline): SSHAT, FNYEAQ (reference sequence). The CDR3 length is 15 residues. CDR3 nucleotide sequence: TGTGCTAGCAGCTCCACTAGCGCCCGCACAGATACGCAGTATTTT. Translated: CASSSTSARTDTQYF. Supplemented by reference TRBV7-7 and TRBJ2-3, the full variable domain reads GAGVSQSPRYKVTKRGQDVTLRCDPISSHATLYWYQQALGQGPEFLTYFNYEAQPDKSGLPSDRFSAERPEGSISTLTIQRTEQRDSAMYRCASSSTSARTDTQYFGPGTRLTVL.

This clonotype came up many times. This beta chain was picked up by a library intended for alpha chains and is off target, so its count carries little meaning. J is TRBJ1-5 and V is TRBV20-1, with D maybe TRBD1 (6 bases). The CDR3 loop spans 14 amino acids. Germline V gene lookup returns CDR1 DFQATT and CDR2 SNEGSKA (reference sequence). V lost 5 bases and J 1 base, leaving 12 bases between the germline ends. The CDR3 spells CSAAPGVSNQPQHF. In DNA, the CDR3 is TGCAGTGCTGCCCCAGGGGTGAGCAATCAGCCCCAGCATTTT.

This clonotype was detected ten times or more. This beta chain is a stray read from a library made for alpha chains; its abundance is not meaningful. The chain uses TRBV28 and TRBJ2-3; D is unresolved. V was trimmed by 2 bases and J by 4 bases, leaving 4 bases between them. CDR1 is MDHEN, CDR2 SYDVKM, per germline. CDR3 length equals 12 residues. For the CDR3, the DNA is TGTGCCAGCAGTTTACGGGCAGATACGCAGTATTTT. Translation: CASSLRADTQYF.

This clonotype is medium-sized within its sample. The library was prepared for alpha chains; this beta chain is a stray read, so its frequency means little. This rearrangement joins TRBV27 to TRBJ2-1, with 12 bases lining up with TRBD2. CDR1 is MNHEY and CDR2 is SMNVEV in the germline V gene (reference sequence). The trim removed 7 bases at V and 4 bases at J, leaving 5 bases unmatched. The CDR3 runs to 15 residues. Here the CDR3 reads CASNLAGGAYNEQFF. The CDR3 DNA follows: TGTGCCAGCAATCTAGCGGGGGGGGCTTACAATGAGCAGTTCTTC.

This clonotype was observed many times. As an off-target read in a library built for alpha chains, this beta chain has a frequency of little significance. The chain employs TRBV7-9 and TRBJ1-5; D may be TRBD1 (6 bases). Trimming cost V 6 bases and J 9 bases, with 12 bases left between them. The germline V gene has CDR1 SEHNR and CDR2 FQNEAQ (reference sequence). The CDR3 runs to 12 residues. CDR3 DNA: TGTGCCAGCAGTTTACAGGGTTTGCCCCAGCATTTT. Amino acid sequence: CASSLQGLPQHF.

This clonotype was seen ten or more times. A library prepared for alpha chains yielded this beta chain as an off-target read; its size is of little meaning. The chain joins TRBV3-1 to TRBJ2-5, with 8 bases matching TRBD2. This CDR3 is built from 17 residues. Germline V gene lookup returns CDR1 LGHDT and CDR2 YNNKEL (reference sequence). The junction had 8 bases not matched to a gene; V was cut back by 2 bases and J by 0 bases. The CDR3 DNA reads as TGTGCCAGCAGCCAAACCACTAGCGGAACATACCAAGAGACCCAGTACTTC. It is translated as CASSQTTSGTYQETQYF.

This clonotype has ten or more counts. A library prepared for alpha chains yielded this beta chain as an off-target read; its size is of little meaning. This CDR3 is CASSLYLAGGNNEQFF. CDR3 nucleotides: TGTGCCAGCAGTTTATATCTAGCGGGGGGTAACAATGAGCAGTTCTTC. The chain recombines TRBV27 with TRBJ2-1; 11 nucleotides line up with TRBD2. The V gene's germline CDR1 is MNHEY and CDR2 SMNVEV (reference sequence). The CDR3 is made up of 16 amino acids. J gave up 5 bases and V 1 base, and 4 bases lay outside the gene matches.

This clonotype was observed at least ten times. Found in a library prepared for alpha chains, this beta chain is an off-target read, and its abundance has little meaning. The chain employs TRBV20-1 and TRBJ2-1; TRBD2 might be the D (5 bases). There are 13 residues in the CDR3. The germline gives CDR1 DFQATT, CDR2 SNEGSKA (reference sequence). Trimming shortened V by 6 bases and J by 3 bases, and 12 bases separated the two germline ends. The CDR3: CSARSGDYNEQFF. The CDR3 region has the DNA TGCAGTGCCCGGAGCGGAGACTACAATGAGCAGTTCTTC.

There are a few counts of this clonotype. This beta chain came through as a stray read in a library set up for alpha chains, and its size says little. V gene TRBV28 combines with J gene TRBJ2-3, with D maybe TRBD2 (6 bases). CDR1 and CDR2 (germline): MDHEN, SYDVKM. The CDR3 spans 14 residues. V was clipped by 3 bases and J by 2 bases, with 9 bases between them. The CDR3 DNA reads as TGTGCCAGCAGTTTGCCGGGGGTCACAGATACGCAGTATTTT. Its protein product is CASSLPGVTDTQYF.

By share of the sample, this clonotype is medium-sized. For a library built for alpha chains, this beta chain is a stray read; little rests on its size. This chain uses TRBV6-2 or TRBV6-3 with TRBJ2-3; possible D gene TRBD1, 6 bases. Trimming took 2 bases from V and 0 from J, leaving 9 bases between them. This CDR3 spans 15 amino acids. Germline V gives CDR1 MNHEY, CDR2 SVGEGT. Written as DNA, the CDR3 is TGTGCCAGCAGTTACGGGCAGGGGAGCACAGATACGCAGTATTTT. Translation: CASSYGQGSTDTQYF.

This clonotype was counted a few times. The library was built for alpha chains, so this beta chain is an off-target read and its size means little. J is TRBJ1-1 and V is TRBV28, with D possibly being TRBD1 (6 bases). Deletions cut 3 bases from V and 10 bases from J, with 12 bases between. CDR3 length: 12 amino acids. CDR1 MDHEN and CDR2 SYDVKM come from the germline V gene. The CDR3 bases are TGTGCCAGCAGTTTCGGGGGCGCGGTAGCTTTCTTT. It encodes CASSFGGAVAFF. Using reference TRBV28 and TRBJ1-1 for the parts outside the CDR3, the full variable domain is DVKVTQSSRYLVKRTGEKVFLECVQDMDHENMFWYRQDPGLGLRLIYFSYDVKMKEKGDIPEGYSVSREKKERFSLILESASTNQTSMYLCASSFGGAVAFFGQGTRLTVV.

This clonotype was observed at least ten times. Since the library was made to target alpha chains, this beta chain is a stray read and its abundance is not meaningful. The chain links TRBV6-2 or TRBV6-3 to TRBJ2-7, with a tentative D call TRBD1 (6 bases). In germline, CDR1 is MNHEY, CDR2 SVGEGT. There are 14 residues in the CDR3. V was clipped by 6 bases and J by 6 bases, with 18 bases between them. In DNA, the CDR3 is TGTGCCAGCAGCCCAACCAACAGGGCGGCCGAGCAGTACTTC. Translated: CASSPTNRAAEQYF.

This clonotype is medium-sized within its sample. This beta chain is a stray sequence in a library constructed for alpha chains; its clone size is not meaningful. This chain joins TRBV20-1 and TRBJ2-5; 7 positions match TRBD2. V was clipped by 1 base and J by 0 bases; unmatched bases: 2. Germline V gene lookup returns CDR1 DFQATT and CDR2 SNEGSKA (reference sequence). This CDR3 spans 14 amino acids. CDR3 sequence reads: CSARAGGNQETQYF. Written as DNA, the CDR3 is TGCAGTGCTAGAGCGGGGGGTAACCAAGAGACCCAGTACTTC.

This clonotype is judged medium-sized. Found in a library prepared for alpha chains, this beta chain is an off-target read, and its abundance has little meaning. The chain is built from TRBV7-3 and TRBJ2-3, with TRBD1 as a possible D gene (6 bases). In germline, CDR1 is SGHTA, CDR2 FQGTGA. Trimming stripped 5 bases from V and 4 bases from J, with 13 bases between. The CDR3 is 14 amino acids. DNA for the CDR3: TGTGCCAGCAGCCTACGGACAGTTGCAGATACGCAGTATTTT. This sequence encodes CASSLRTVADTQYF. Looking up the rest from reference TRBV7-3 and TRBJ2-3 gives the full variable domain: GAGVSQTPSNKVTEKGKYVELRCDPISGHTALYWYRQSLGQGPEFLIYFQGTGAADDSGLPNDRFFAVRPEGSVSTLKIQRTERGDSAVYLCASSLRTVADTQYFGPGTRLTVL.

This clonotype is labeled as medium-sized. For a library built for alpha chains, this beta chain is a stray read; little rests on its size. DNA of the CDR3: TGCGCCAGCAGCCAAGTCTTAGCAGTGGACGGGTATCGCTACGAGCAGTACTTC. This codes for CASSQVLAVDGYRYEQYF. The chain links TRBV4-1 to TRBJ2-7, with D uncertain. The CDR3 is 18 amino acids. The V and J ends lost 1 base and 3 bases respectively, with 22 bases between them. Germline CDR1 MGHRA, CDR2 YSYEKL.

This clonotype was observed many times. With the library built for alpha chains, this beta chain is off target and its frequency is not meaningful. The CDR3 DNA follows: TGTGCCTGGAGTGTAGGAGGACCCTACGAGCAGTACTTC. This translates into CAWSVGGPYEQYF. The rearrangement joins TRBV30 to TRBJ2-7, with a possible D match to TRBD2 (5 bases). V lost 0 bases, J lost 2 bases, and 8 bases lay in between. From germline, CDR1 is GTSNPN and CDR2 SVGIG (reference sequence). The CDR3 length is 13 residues.

This clonotype was counted at least ten times. Because this beta chain is a stray read in a library intended to capture alpha chains, its abundance should not be given much weight. V gene TRBV7-3 combines with J gene TRBJ2-5; the match to TRBD1 covers 10 bases. The CDR3 totals 14 residues. Germline assignment: CDR1 SGHTA and CDR2 FQGTGA. The ends lost 5 bases at V and 5 bases at J; junction bases unmatched: 5. DNA for the CDR3: TGTGCCAGCAGCAAGGACAGGGGGAGTGAGACCCAGTACTTC. Translated, it gives CASSKDRGSETQYF.

This clonotype is termed medium-sized. This beta chain came through as a stray read in a library set up for alpha chains, and its size says little. CDR3 bases: TGTGCCAGCCGCGGGGTCTGGGACGAGCAGTACTTC. Its protein product is CASRGVWDEQYF. This chain links TRBV3-1 with TRBJ2-7; a possible D gene is TRBD2 (6 bases). The CDR3 length is 12 residues. V gave up 8 bases and J gave up 5 bases, with 13 bases separating them. Germline CDR1 and CDR2: LGHDT and YNNKEL (reference sequence).

This clonotype has ten or more counts. In a library made to pick up alpha chains, this beta chain is a stray read with a size that means little. The chain links TRBV6-6 to TRBJ2-1; D unclear. The CDR3 is 13 amino acids. CDR1 is MNHNY and CDR2 is SVGAGI in the germline V gene (reference sequence). V gave up 6 bases and J gave up 9 bases, with 15 bases separating them. CDR3 sequence (DNA): TGTGCCAGCAGCTCCACTCCCTCCCCTGAGCAGTTCTTC. Protein sequence: CASSSTPSPEQFF.

By sample share, this clonotype is medium-sized. This beta chain is an off-target read within a library intended for alpha chains, so its frequency means little. The V gene is TRBV10-3, the J gene TRBJ2-7; D unclear. The V end was cut by 3 bases, the J end by 5 bases, with 8 bases between. CDR1 and CDR2 (germline): ENHRY, SYGVKD. The CDR3 is 12 residues long. Here the CDR3 reads CAISDRQNEQYF. The CDR3 DNA follows: TGTGCCATCAGTGACCGGCAAAACGAGCAGTACTTC.

This clonotype was observed many times. Because this beta chain is a stray read in a library intended to capture alpha chains, its abundance should not be given much weight. The V and J genes are TRBV30 and TRBJ2-7; no clear D gene. The V gene lost 4 bases and the J gene lost 1 base, with 5 bases spanning the gap. CDR3 length equals 11 residues. Germline values: CDR1 GTSNPN, CDR2 SVGIG (reference sequence). The CDR3 is CAWTHSYEQYF. CDR3 nucleotide sequence: TGTGCCTGGACCCATTCCTACGAGCAGTACTTC. Full variable domain (missing parts from reference TRBV30 and TRBJ2-7): SQTIHQWPATLVQPVGSPLSLECTVEGTSNPNLYWYRQAAGRGLQLLFYSVGIGQISSEVPQNLSASRPQDRQFILSSKKLLLSDSGFYLCAWTHSYEQYFGPGTRLTVT.

Sample share makes this clonotype medium-sized (0.01 to 0.1%). The library was built for alpha chains, so this beta chain is an off-target read and its size means little. This rearrangement joins TRBV6-5 to TRBJ2-1, with D unresolved. The CDR3 consists of 14 residues. Trimming pared 2 bases from V and 5 bases from J, leaving 10 bases between. The germline CDR1 and CDR2 sequences are MNHEY and SVGAGI. CDR3 sequence reads: CASSYTIAHNEQFF. CDR3 bases: TGTGCCAGCAGTTACACTATAGCCCACAATGAGCAGTTCTTC.

This clonotype was seen at least ten times. With the library built for alpha chains, this beta chain is off target and its frequency is not meaningful. The rearrangement joins TRBV4-2 to TRBJ2-5, with 10 bases that match TRBD2. After removal of 1 base from V and 4 bases from J, the junction contained 6 bases not matched to a gene. Germline V gives CDR1 LGHNA, CDR2 YNFKEQ. The CDR3 extends over 16 amino acids. In DNA form, the CDR3 reads TGTGCCAGCAGCCAAGGAGCGGGGGGGCTTTTAGAGACCCAGTACTTC. Its protein product is CASSQGAGGLLETQYF.

This clonotype was recorded many times. The library was designed around alpha chains, so this beta chain is a stray read whose abundance carries little weight. The V call is TRBV5-1, the J call TRBJ2-2; perhaps TRBD1 as D (5 bases). The V gene lost 0 bases and the J gene lost 5 bases, with 11 bases spanning the gap. The CDR3 is 15 residues long. Germline V gives CDR1 SGHRS, CDR2 YFSETQ. The CDR3 sequence is CASSLASDTTGELFF. The DNA of the CDR3 is TGCGCCAGCAGCTTGGCCTCGGACACAACCGGGGAGCTGTTTTTT.